This note documents a single TCR beta chain sequence. The data are from a study of graft-versus-host responses after intestinal transplantation. Both intraepithelial and lamina propria lymphocytes were released by processing graft tissue. The protocol was immunoSEQ multiplex PCR, while the TCRdb copy is restricted to in-frame clones and leaves out a portion. The sample lists 29,000 or so clones, about three quarters seen once, with under 3.5% in the top ten. There are 15 residues in the CDR3. In germline, CDR1 is SEHNR, CDR2 FQNEAQ (reference sequence). V was clipped by 5 bases and J by 9 bases, with 17 bases between them.

Sequencing was performed on ileum tissue, taken 98 days after intestinal transplantation. The receptor was derived from a human patient who received an intestinal transplant, so some T cells may come from the graft donor. The chain recombines TRBV7-9 with TRBJ1-6; D call uncertain. The CDR3 DNA reads TGTGCCAGCAGCCAGACGGGCCAGACGGGTTCACCCCTCCACTTT. Translation: CASSQTGQTGSPLHF.